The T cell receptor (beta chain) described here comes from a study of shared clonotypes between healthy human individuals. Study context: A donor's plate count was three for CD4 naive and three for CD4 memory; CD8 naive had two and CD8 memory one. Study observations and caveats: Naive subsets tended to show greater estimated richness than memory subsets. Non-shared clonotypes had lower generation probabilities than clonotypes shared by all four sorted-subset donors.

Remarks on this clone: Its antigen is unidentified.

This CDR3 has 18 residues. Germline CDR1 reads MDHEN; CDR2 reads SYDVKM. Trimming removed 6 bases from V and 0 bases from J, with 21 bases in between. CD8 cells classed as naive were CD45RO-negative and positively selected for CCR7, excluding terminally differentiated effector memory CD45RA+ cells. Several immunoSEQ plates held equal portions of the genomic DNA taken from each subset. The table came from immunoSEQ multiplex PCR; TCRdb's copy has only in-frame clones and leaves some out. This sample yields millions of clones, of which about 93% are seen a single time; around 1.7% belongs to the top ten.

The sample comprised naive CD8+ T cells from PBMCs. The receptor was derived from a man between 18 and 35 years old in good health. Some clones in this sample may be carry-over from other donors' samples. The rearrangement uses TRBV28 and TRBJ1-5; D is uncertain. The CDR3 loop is CASSWRRMEYNSNQPQHF. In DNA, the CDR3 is TGTGCCAGCAGCTGGCGTCGTATGGAGTATAATAGCAATCAGCCCCAGCATTTT.